A single T cell receptor (beta chain) is shown here with its context. The method was immunoSEQ multiplex PCR; TCRdb's version includes in-frame clones alone and lacks a portion of them. The sample includes some 78,000 clones, 90% of them seen just once. This sample is part of a study of blood T cell repertoires in COVID-19. Germline V CDR1 and CDR2: SGHRS, YFSETQ. V lost 0 bases to trimming and J lost 4 bases; unmatched junction nucleotides: 7. This CDR3 is built from 17 residues. Sequencing used peripheral blood. The chain has TRBV5-1 and TRBJ2-2; 9 bases line up with TRBD2. The receptor was isolated from a woman aged 45-65 years in a cohort sampled during active COVID-19. CDR3 sequence reads: CASSLEAAGGTTGELFF. CDR3 coding DNA: TGCGCCAGCAGCTTGGAGGCAGCGGGAGGTACCACCGGGGAGCTGTTTTTT.